This T cell receptor beta chain was observed in a study of beta chain features in type 1 diabetes. Broader study findings: No resolution was reached here on whether HLA type influences TCRB rearrangement. Compared to healthy donors, patients appeared to have naive, central memory and Treg TCRB repertoires that were more alike. There were fewer insertions and more deletions at the VDJ junctions of type 1 diabetes patients. All four CD4+ subsets of Type 1 diabetes patients contained TCRB CDR3s that were moderately but significantly shorter.

Expressed TCRB transcripts were sequenced because the isolated RNA had all been reverse transcribed beforehand. Generated by immunoSEQ multiplex PCR, the TCRdb table keeps only in-frame clones and is missing some. Seen here are around 650,000 clones, about an eighth observed once, and the top ten hold roughly 0.11%. The V end lost 0 bases, the J end lost 1 base, and 7 bases lay between the germline ends. The CDR3 totals 15 residues. Looked up from germline, CDR1 is SGDLS and CDR2 is YYNGEE. Comment on this clone: What it recognizes is unknown. Additional DNA sequences in this sample encode the identical CDR3.

This rearrangement joins TRBV9 to TRBJ2-2; D gene unclear. The sequenced material came from naive CD4+ T cells from blood. The source is a man younger than 40 with type 1 diabetes. In DNA, the CDR3 is TGTGCCAGCAGCGTAGGTTCAGGGAACACCGGGGAGCTGTTTTTT. This gives the protein CASSVGSGNTGELFF.